These 32 T cell receptor beta chains originate from one sample sequenced in a study of siplizumab effects on memory and regulatory T cells. Here immunoSEQ multiplex PCR was the method, and the copy in TCRdb shows in-frame clones only, minus some. This repertoire shows approximately 100,000 clones, approximately 92% found once; its top ten account for roughly 0.15%. Specimen: non-Treg CD4+ T cells sorted from blood. The receptor source for this set is a human donor in good health.

This chain joins TRBV5-1 and TRBJ2-1, with 11 bases identical to TRBD2. The CDR3 has 15 amino acids. The V gene end was trimmed by 3 bases and the J gene end by 6 bases; junction bases not matched to a gene: 5. In germline, CDR1 is SGHRS, CDR2 YFSETQ. The CDR3 DNA reads as TGCGCCAGCAGCTCGACTAGCGGGGAGGTCAATGAGCAGTTCTTC. It translates to CASSSTSGEVNEQFF.

The rearrangement links TRBV5-1 to TRBJ2-7; 8 bases align to TRBD1. The CDR3 covers 13 residues. From germline, CDR1 is SGHRS and CDR2 YFSETQ. V gave up 4 bases and J gave up 6 bases; unmatched junction bases: 6. In DNA form, the CDR3 reads TGCGCCAGCAGCGAAAACGACAGGGGCGAGCAGTACTTC. It is translated as CASSENDRGEQYF.

The rearrangement links TRBV7-8 to TRBJ1-3, with TRBD1 identical over 7 bases. This CDR3 is built from 16 residues. Germline lookup yields CDR1 SGHVS and CDR2 FQNEAQ. Unmatched junction bases numbered 6, after V lost 4 bases and J lost 0 bases. The DNA of the CDR3 is TGTGCCAGCAGCTCGGACAGGCAGAGCTCTGGAAACACCATATATTTT. Its translation is CASSSDRQSSGNTIYF.

The chain links TRBV19 to TRBJ2-3, with D unclear. Deletions cut 3 bases from V and 4 bases from J, with 11 bases between. Germline lookup yields CDR1 LNHDA and CDR2 SQIVND (reference sequence). The CDR3 spans 14 residues. This CDR3 reads CASSISARPDTQYF. CDR3 nucleotide sequence: TGTGCCAGTAGTATTTCGGCCCGGCCAGATACGCAGTATTTT.

V gene TRBV29-1 combines with J gene TRBJ2-2; 12 nucleotides align to TRBD1. Germline lookup yields CDR1 SQVTM and CDR2 ANQGSEA. CDR3 length: 14 amino acids. V was clipped by 6 bases and J by 8 bases; unmatched bases: 7. DNA of the CDR3: TGCAGCGTATCGGGACAGGGGGCTTCGGGGGAGCTGTTTTTT. Its protein is CSVSGQGASGELFF.

This chain uses TRBV19 with TRBJ1-1; the D is unclear. Germline assignment: CDR1 LNHDA and CDR2 SQIVND (reference sequence). The length of the CDR3 is 14 residues. Trimming left V 4 bases short and J 0 bases short, with 9 bases between. Here the CDR3 reads CASSTPGMNTEAFF. The CDR3 DNA reads as TGTGCCAGTAGTACCCCGGGGATGAACACTGAAGCTTTCTTT.

The CDR3 here is CASSVTSRYEQYF. Written as DNA, the CDR3 is TGTGCCAGCAGTGTAACTAGTCGCTACGAGCAGTACTTC. This chain uses TRBV28 with TRBJ2-7; TRBD2 is a possible D gene (5 bases). The length of the CDR3 is 13 residues. Deletions cut 5 bases from V and 3 bases from J, with 11 bases between. Per germline, CDR1 MDHEN and CDR2 SYDVKM. Using reference TRBV28 and TRBJ2-7 for the parts outside the CDR3, the full variable domain is DVKVTQSSRYLVKRTGEKVFLECVQDMDHENMFWYRQDPGLGLRLIYFSYDVKMKEKGDIPEGYSVSREKKERFSLILESASTNQTSMYLCASSVTSRYEQYFGPGTRLTVT.

V usage is TRBV28 and J usage is TRBJ2-2; 7 nucleotides align to TRBD2. The CDR3 consists of 14 residues. Germline V lookup: CDR1 MDHEN, CDR2 SYDVKM. V dropped 10 bases and J dropped 2; count of bases not matched to a gene: 7. The CDR3 sequence is CAITGGLNTGELFF. CDR3 in DNA: TGTGCCATTACGGGGGGTCTAAACACCGGGGAGCTGTTTTTT.

CDR3 protein: CSAQGQNTEAFF. The CDR3, as DNA: TGCAGCGCTCAGGGACAGAACACTGAAGCTTTCTTT. The chain carries TRBV29-1 and TRBJ1-1; perhaps TRBD1 as D (6 bases). The germline V gene encodes CDR1 SQVTM and CDR2 ANQGSEA. Trimming stripped 7 bases from V and 1 base from J, with 10 bases between. The CDR3 has 12 residues.

The chain joins TRBV7-2 to TRBJ2-2; D is ambiguous. V gave up 7 bases and J gave up 9 bases, with 12 bases separating them. CDR1 and CDR2 (germline): SGHTA, FQGNSA. This CDR3 spans 12 amino acids. The CDR3 region has the DNA TGTGCCAGCACCCTTCTGGCGCGGGAGCTGTTTTTT. It yields the protein CASTLLARELFF.

This sequence joins TRBV7-3 and TRBJ2-3; D possibly corresponds to TRBD2 (6 bases). The CDR3 is 14 amino acids. The germline V gene has CDR1 SGHTA and CDR2 FQGTGA. With 5 bases removed from V and 4 bases from J, the gap between germline ends came to 13 bases. Here the CDR3 reads CASSLGLLSDTQYF. The CDR3 DNA reads as TGTGCCAGCAGCCTGGGACTCCTTTCAGATACGCAGTATTTT.

In nucleotides, the CDR3 is TGCGCCAGCAGCCTCCTGGGGCAGGGGGGTTCACCCCTCCACTTT. It encodes CASSLLGQGGSPLHF. This sequence joins TRBV5-1 and TRBJ1-6, with TRBD1 matching 7 bases. The germline gives CDR1 SGHRS, CDR2 YFSETQ. Losses at the gene ends were 4 bases for V and 9 bases for J; bases not matched to a gene: 10. The CDR3 length is 15 residues.

The V call is TRBV5-1, the J call TRBJ1-1; 7 bases fit TRBD1. The CDR3 runs to 16 residues. V trimming: 2 bases; J trimming: 4 bases; junction bases outside the gene matches: 11. Germline CDR1 and CDR2: SGHRS and YFSETQ. This CDR3 reads CASSLSGQAKGTEAFF. DNA of the CDR3: TGCGCCAGCAGCTTATCCGGACAGGCCAAGGGCACTGAAGCTTTCTTT.

This clone was recorded only once. V gene TRBV20-1 combines with J gene TRBJ2-1; D ambiguous. V was trimmed by 5 bases and J by 3 bases, leaving 2 bases between them. This CDR3 has 10 amino acids. Germline V gene sequence: CDR1 DFQATT, CDR2 SNEGSKA (reference sequence). The CDR3, as DNA: TGCAGTGCTGTCTACAATGAGCAGTTCTTC. Encoded protein: CSAVYNEQFF.

The rearrangement links TRBV5-1 to TRBJ1-5; D not resolved. V was cut by 1 base and J by 9 bases, with 8 bases left in between. CDR3 length: 12 residues. Germline V CDR1 and CDR2: SGHRS, YFSETQ. The CDR3 DNA follows: TGCGCCAGCAGCTTGTCATCGGGGCCCCAGCATTTT. Translation: CASSLSSGPQHF.

V gene TRBV2 combines with J gene TRBJ2-7; unclear D gene. Trimming cost V 7 bases and J 0 bases, with 7 bases left between them. Per germline, CDR1 SNHLY and CDR2 FYNNEI. The CDR3 loop spans 12 amino acids. CDR3 residues: CASTRSSYEQYF. For the CDR3, the DNA is TGTGCCAGCACACGTAGCTCCTACGAGCAGTACTTC. Variable domain in full (rest from reference TRBV2 and TRBJ2-7): EPEVTQTPSHQVTQMGQEVILRCVPISNHLYFYWYRQILGQKVEFLVSFYNNEISEKSEIFDDQFSVERPDGSNFTLKIRSTKLEDSAMYFCASTRSSYEQYFGPGTRLTVT.

The chain couples TRBV27 to TRBJ2-3, with TRBD2 matching over 8 bases. The CDR3 length is 14 residues. With V trimmed by 5 bases and J by 4 bases, 5 bases remained unmatched. Looked up from germline, CDR1 is MNHEY and CDR2 is SMNVEV (reference sequence). For the CDR3, the DNA is TGTGCCAGCAGTCTGGGACTAGTGCCAGATACGCAGTATTTT. Protein product: CASSLGLVPDTQYF.

The genes are TRBV9 and TRBJ1-4; TRBD1 matches at 8 bases. The CDR3 sequence is 16 residues long. The J segment lost 8 bases and the V segment lost 0 bases, leaving 9 bases of the junction unmatched. The germline V gene has CDR1 SGDLS and CDR2 YYNGEE. Here the CDR3 DNA reads TGTGCCAGCAGCGTAGGAGGGGCAGGGACAGGCGAAAAACTGTTTTTT. Amino acids: CASSVGGAGTGEKLFF.

This sequence joins TRBV18 and TRBJ2-2, with 7 bases lining up with TRBD1. The CDR3 has 17 residues. Trimming removed 3 bases from V and 1 base from J; junction bases left unmatched: 8. Germline loops: CDR1 KGHSH, CDR2 LQKENI. The CDR3 sequence is CASSPIERGLNTGELFF. CDR3 bases: TGTGCCAGCTCACCCATAGAAAGGGGGCTGAACACCGGGGAGCTGTTTTTT.

J is TRBJ1-1 and V is TRBV5-4; D may be TRBD1 (6 bases). Germline CDR1 reads SGHNT; CDR2 reads YYREEE (reference sequence). Trimming left V 4 bases short and J 1 base short, with 8 bases between. The CDR3 spans 13 residues. This CDR3 is CASSQDRNTEAFF. CDR3 nucleotides: TGTGCCAGCAGCCAGGACAGGAACACTGAAGCTTTCTTT.

The rearrangement uses TRBV27 and TRBJ1-2; weak D call: TRBD1 (6 bases). CDR1 is MNHEY and CDR2 is SMNVEV in the germline V gene (reference sequence). This CDR3 comprises 15 residues. Trimming took 5 bases from V and 4 from J, leaving 17 bases between them. The CDR3 sequence is CASSGYRERFYGYTF. CDR3 DNA sequence: TGTGCCAGCAGTGGCTACAGGGAACGTTTCTATGGCTACACCTTC.

This chain uses TRBV15 with TRBJ2-7, with a possible D match to TRBD1 (6 bases). With 0 bases removed from V and 4 bases from J, the gap between germline ends came to 10 bases. The CDR3 length is 14 residues. The germline gives CDR1 LNHNV, CDR2 YYDKDF (reference sequence). This CDR3 reads CATSREKTGYEQYF. DNA of the CDR3: TGTGCCACCAGCAGAGAGAAGACAGGTTACGAGCAGTACTTC. Combining the CDR3 with reference TRBV15 and TRBJ2-7 gives the whole variable domain DAMVIQNPRYQVTQFGKPVTLSCSQTLNHNVMYWYQQKSSQAPKLLFHYYDKDFNNEADTPDNFQSRRPNTSFCFLDIRSPGLGDTAMYLCATSREKTGYEQYFGPGTRLTVT.

The chain combines TRBV30 with TRBJ2-2; 8 bases match TRBD1. Germline V gene lookup returns CDR1 GTSNPN and CDR2 SVGIG (reference sequence). The CDR3 runs 12 residues. J was trimmed by 7 bases and V by 3 bases; bases with no gene match: 1. CDR3 DNA sequence: TGTGCCTGGAGCAGGGGGCGCGGGGAGCTGTTTTTT. It is translated as CAWSRGRGELFF.

V is TRBV6-6 and J is TRBJ2-1, with TRBD1 identical over 7 bases. Germline CDR1 is MNHNY and CDR2 is SVGAGI (reference sequence). V was pared by 6 bases and J by 2 bases, with 7 bases of the junction left unmatched. The CDR3 has 15 residues. This chain's CDR3 is CASRTRQGPYNEQFF. CDR3 DNA sequence: TGTGCCAGCAGAACACGACAGGGTCCCTACAATGAGCAGTTCTTC.

The chain carries TRBV15 and TRBJ2-3; D remains unclear. Germline V gives CDR1 LNHNV, CDR2 YYDKDF (reference sequence). Trimming cost V 0 bases and J 4 bases, with 5 bases left between them. The CDR3 has 13 residues. Here the CDR3 DNA reads TGTGCCACCAGCAGAGATCCCGCAGATACGCAGTATTTT. Its translation: CATSRDPADTQYF.

The CDR3 loop reads CASSGGTLGNTIYF. In DNA form, the CDR3 reads TGCGCCAGCAGCGGGGGGACTCTCGGAAACACCATATATTTT. The chain links TRBV5-1 to TRBJ1-3; TRBD1 is a possible D gene (5 bases). This CDR3 comprises 14 residues. The germline V gene encodes CDR1 SGHRS and CDR2 YFSETQ. The ends were cut back, 4 bases at V and 4 bases at J, with 12 bases in the middle.

V usage is TRBV6-5 and J usage is TRBJ1-3; no reliable D call. Germline values: CDR1 MNHEY, CDR2 SVGAGI. CDR3 length equals 12 residues. The V gene lost 8 bases and the J gene lost 0 bases, with 5 bases spanning the gap. CDR3 amino acids: CASGISGNTIYF. The CDR3 DNA reads as TGTGCCAGCGGGATCTCTGGAAACACCATATATTTT.

V usage is TRBV10-1 and J usage is TRBJ1-2; D not certain. Germline V gene lookup returns CDR1 WNHNN and CDR2 SYGVQD (reference sequence). The CDR3 has 13 residues. V dropped 3 bases and J dropped 4 bases, with 9 bases sitting between them. The CDR3 is CASSDPYGYGYTF. DNA for the CDR3: TGCGCCAGCAGTGACCCCTACGGCTATGGCTACACCTTC.

This chain joins TRBV5-1 and TRBJ2-5; 10 bases are shared with TRBD2. This CDR3 spans 15 amino acids. Germline CDR1 reads SGHRS; CDR2 reads YFSETQ. V shed 2 bases and J 4 bases; nucleotides not matched to a gene: 5. Written as DNA, the CDR3 is TGCGCCAGCAGCTTCGGAGCGGGGGGGCCAGAGACCCAGTACTTC. Encoded protein: CASSFGAGGPETQYF.

The chain links TRBV11-2 to TRBJ1-4; no clear D. The germline CDR1 and CDR2 sequences are SGHAT and FQNNGV. V was pared by 2 bases and J by 0 bases, with 4 bases between. The CDR3 runs 14 residues. The CDR3 is CASSLQATNEKLFF. CDR3 sequence (DNA): TGTGCCAGCAGCTTACAGGCAACTAATGAAAAACTGTTTTTT.

V and J are TRBV4-1 and TRBJ1-2; D is undetermined. There are 13 residues in the CDR3. Germline V gene sequence: CDR1 MGHRA, CDR2 YSYEKL. V lost 0 bases to trimming and J lost 7 bases, with 9 bases between them. CDR3 sequence: CASSQDQVPGYTF. For the CDR3, the DNA is TGCGCCAGCAGCCAAGATCAGGTCCCTGGCTACACCTTC.

The chain joins TRBV5-6 to TRBJ2-1; D remains ambiguous. The CDR3 runs to 12 residues. The germline V gene has CDR1 SGHDT and CDR2 YYEEEE. V lost 3 bases and J 9 bases, leaving 10 bases between the germline ends. DNA of the CDR3: TGTGCCAGCAGCTCAAGGATTTCTGAGCAGTTCTTC. It specifies CASSSRISEQFF.